There are many counts of the clone carrying this TCR beta chain. This sample stems from a study of Graves' ophthalmopathy and Graves' hyperthyroidism. The CDR3 consists of 14 residues. Germline values: CDR1 MDHEN, CDR2 SYDVKM. Trimming took 7 bases from V and 2 from J, leaving 14 bases between them. Amplification of TCR beta CDR3 regions used RNA transcripts. First-round RT-PCR used HTBI primers; second-round multiplex PCR followed. In TCRdb, the multiplex PCR reads were re-called with MiXCR into one record per CDR3 protein. The data hold approximately 380,000 distinct CDR3 sequences, with around 21% observed a single time. The stable label applied to hyperthyroidism with no ophthalmopathy within 18 months of follow-up. Pregnancy or lactation, uncontrolled infections and other autoimmune diseases were grounds for excluding patients.

The receptor was isolated from a woman aged 18-30 years with stable Graves' hyperthyroidism. Sequenced material: peripheral blood. The chain employs TRBV28 and TRBJ1-2; no clear D gene. CDR3: CASTPSGLNYGYTF. Written as DNA, the CDR3 is TGTGCCAGCACGCCTTCGGGCCTAAACTATGGCTACACCTTC.